This TCR beta chain came from a study of blood T cell repertoires in COVID-19. About the study: Samples of COVID-19 (acute and convalescent) were obtained from the United States, Italy and Spain. The analysed material was cDNA or gDNA that came from T cells, B-cell-depleted T cells, or PBMCs.

The CDR3 consists of 15 residues. The germline V and J ends were trimmed by 0 bases and 4 bases, with 13 bases remaining between them. Germline CDR1 is MNHEY and CDR2 is SVGAGI. The authors' processing: By means of reference gene primer amplification, nucleated cell counts were estimated. Profiling relied on immunoSEQ multiplex PCR, and the TCRdb table lists in-frame clones only, not all of them. For V, J and clone size, that table is used; D and trimming come from the DNA. The sample gives 300,000 to 350,000 clones, approximately 90% of which show up once; 9.5% to 10% is in the top ten. This clone was observed a handful of times.

The clonotype was recovered from a man aged 25-45 years with COVID-19, enrolled during active disease. Source material: peripheral blood. The V and J genes are TRBV6-5 and TRBJ2-7; D gene uncertain. The CDR3 spells CASSYSAVLGYEQYF. DNA of the CDR3: TGTGCCAGCAGTTACTCGGCGGTCCTCGGGTACGAGCAGTACTTC.